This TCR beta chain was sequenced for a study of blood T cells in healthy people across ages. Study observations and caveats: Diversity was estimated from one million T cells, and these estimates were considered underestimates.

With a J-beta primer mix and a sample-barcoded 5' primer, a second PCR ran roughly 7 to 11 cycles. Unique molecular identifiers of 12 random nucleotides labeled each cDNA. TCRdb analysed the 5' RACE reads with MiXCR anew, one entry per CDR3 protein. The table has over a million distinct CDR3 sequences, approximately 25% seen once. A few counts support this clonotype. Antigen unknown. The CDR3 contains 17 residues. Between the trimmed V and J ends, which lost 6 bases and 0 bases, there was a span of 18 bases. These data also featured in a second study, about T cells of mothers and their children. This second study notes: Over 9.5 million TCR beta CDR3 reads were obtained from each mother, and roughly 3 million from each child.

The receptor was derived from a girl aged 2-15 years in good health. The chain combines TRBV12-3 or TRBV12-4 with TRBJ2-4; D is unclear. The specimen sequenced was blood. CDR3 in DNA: TGTGCCAGCAGCCCCCTGGCAGCCCTTCTAGCCAAAAACATTCAGTACTTC. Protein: CASSPLAALLAKNIQYF.